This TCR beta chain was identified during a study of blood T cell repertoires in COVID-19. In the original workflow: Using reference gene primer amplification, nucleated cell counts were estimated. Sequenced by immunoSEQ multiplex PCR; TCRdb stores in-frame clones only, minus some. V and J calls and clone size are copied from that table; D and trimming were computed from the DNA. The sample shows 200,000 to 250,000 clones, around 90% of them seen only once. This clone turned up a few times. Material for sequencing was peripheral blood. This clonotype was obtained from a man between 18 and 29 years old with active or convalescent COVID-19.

The CDR3, as DNA: TGTGCCAGCAGTTTCGGGAGGCCGCGGGACTTCTCGGGATCACCCCTCCACTTT. Its protein is CASSFGRPRDFSGSPLHF. The chain uses TRBV27 and TRBJ1-6; a weak D match, TRBD1 (5 bases). The ends were cut back, 3 bases at V and 10 bases at J, with 25 bases in the middle. Germline CDR1 and CDR2: MNHEY and SMNVEV (reference sequence). The CDR3 contains 18 residues.